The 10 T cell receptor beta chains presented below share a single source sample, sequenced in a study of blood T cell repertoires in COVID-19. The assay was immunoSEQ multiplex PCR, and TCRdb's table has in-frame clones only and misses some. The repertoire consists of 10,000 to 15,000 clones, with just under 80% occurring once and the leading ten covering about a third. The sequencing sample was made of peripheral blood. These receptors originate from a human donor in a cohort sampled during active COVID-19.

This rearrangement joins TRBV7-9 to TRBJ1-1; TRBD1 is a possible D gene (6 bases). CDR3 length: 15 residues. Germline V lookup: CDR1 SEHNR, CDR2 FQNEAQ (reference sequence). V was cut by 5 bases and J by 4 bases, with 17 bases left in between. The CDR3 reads CASSTQGGGGTEAFF. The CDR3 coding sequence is TGTGCCAGCAGCACCCAAGGGGGGGGCGGCACTGAAGCTTTCTTT. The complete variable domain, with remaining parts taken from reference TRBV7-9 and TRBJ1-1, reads DTGVSQNPRHKITKRGQNVTFRCDPISEHNRLYWYRQTLGQGPEFLTYFQNEAQLEKSRLLSDRFSAERPKGSFSTLEIQRTEQGDSAMYLCASSTQGGGGTEAFFGQGTRLTVV.

CDR3 protein: CASSSGQGKLAGELFF. The CDR3 bases are TGTGCCAGCAGTTCCGGCCAGGGGAAATTGGCCGGGGAGCTGTTTTTT. This chain links TRBV27 with TRBJ2-2; D is perhaps TRBD1 (6 bases). The germline gives CDR1 MNHEY, CDR2 SMNVEV (reference sequence). V was cut by 4 bases and J by 6 bases, with 18 bases left in between. The CDR3 length is 16 residues.

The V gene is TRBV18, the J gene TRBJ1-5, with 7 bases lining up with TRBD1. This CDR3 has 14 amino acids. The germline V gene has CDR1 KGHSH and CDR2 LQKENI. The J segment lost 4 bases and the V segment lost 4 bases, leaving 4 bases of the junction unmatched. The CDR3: CASSHRDRNQPQHF. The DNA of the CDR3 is TGTGCCAGCTCACACCGGGACAGAAATCAGCCCCAGCATTTT.

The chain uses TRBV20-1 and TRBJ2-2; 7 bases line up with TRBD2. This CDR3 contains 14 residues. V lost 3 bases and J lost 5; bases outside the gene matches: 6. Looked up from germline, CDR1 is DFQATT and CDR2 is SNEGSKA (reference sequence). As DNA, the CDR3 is TGCAGTGCTAGTATGGCTAGCGGTACCGGGGAGCTGTTTTTT. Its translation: CSASMASGTGELFF.

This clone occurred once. CDR3 loop: CASRTGENAEAFF. Written as DNA, the CDR3 is TGTGCCAGCAGGACAGGGGAAAATGCTGAAGCTTTCTTT. The gene calls are TRBV2 and TRBJ1-1, with 8 bases fitting TRBD1. V gave up 6 bases and J gave up 6 bases; unmatched junction bases: 6. Germline V gives CDR1 SNHLY, CDR2 FYNNEI. The CDR3 sequence is 13 residues long.

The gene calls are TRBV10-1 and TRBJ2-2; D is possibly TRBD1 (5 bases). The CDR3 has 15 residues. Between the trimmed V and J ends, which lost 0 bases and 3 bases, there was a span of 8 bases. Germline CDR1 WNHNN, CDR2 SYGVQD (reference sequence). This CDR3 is CASSESGAYTGELFF. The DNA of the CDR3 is TGCGCCAGCAGTGAGTCAGGGGCATACACCGGGGAGCTGTTTTTT.

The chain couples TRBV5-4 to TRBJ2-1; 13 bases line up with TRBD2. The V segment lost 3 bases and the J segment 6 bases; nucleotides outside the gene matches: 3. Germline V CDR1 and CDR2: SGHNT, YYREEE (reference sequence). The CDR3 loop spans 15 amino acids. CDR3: CASSSTSGGANEQFF. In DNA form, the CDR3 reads TGTGCCAGCAGCTCCACTAGCGGGGGGGCCAATGAGCAGTTCTTC.

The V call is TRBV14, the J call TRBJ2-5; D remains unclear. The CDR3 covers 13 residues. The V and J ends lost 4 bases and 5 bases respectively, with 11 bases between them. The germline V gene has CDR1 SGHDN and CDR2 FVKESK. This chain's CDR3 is CASSLSNGETQYF. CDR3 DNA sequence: TGTGCCAGCAGCCTCTCCAACGGGGAGACCCAGTACTTC.

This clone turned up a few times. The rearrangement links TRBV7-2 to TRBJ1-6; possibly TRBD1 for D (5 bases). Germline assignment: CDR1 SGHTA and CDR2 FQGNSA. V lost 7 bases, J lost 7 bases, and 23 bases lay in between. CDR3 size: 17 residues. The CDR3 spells CASTRTGTYVGNSPLHF. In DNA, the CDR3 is TGTGCCAGCACCCGGACCGGGACTTACGTGGGAAATTCACCCCTCCACTTT.

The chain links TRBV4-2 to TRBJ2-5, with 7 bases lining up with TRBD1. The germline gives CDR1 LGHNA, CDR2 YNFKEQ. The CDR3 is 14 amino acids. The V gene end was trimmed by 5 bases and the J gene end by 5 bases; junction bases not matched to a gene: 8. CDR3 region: CASSGTARWETQYF. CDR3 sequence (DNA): TGTGCCAGCAGCGGGACAGCGCGGTGGGAGACCCAGTACTTC.